The 29 T cell receptor beta chains in this list originate from one sample, sequenced in a study of blood T cell repertoires in COVID-19. The repertoire was sequenced with immunoSEQ multiplex PCR; TCRdb's copy has only in-frame clones and lacks some. This table holds 290,000 or so clones, over 75% found once. The sequenced material came from PBMCs or T cells enriched from blood (not recorded which). The source is a woman younger than 45 who had recovered from COVID-19.

J is TRBJ2-3 and V is TRBV12-3 or TRBV12-4; TRBD2 is a possible D gene (5 bases). Trimming took 2 bases from V and 14 from J, leaving 14 bases between them. The CDR3 spans 12 residues. The CDR3 DNA is TGTGCCAGCAGTTTACCAGCGGCCCAGCGGTATTTT. Its translation is CASSLPAAQRYF.

The chain couples TRBV30 to TRBJ2-3; D possibly corresponds to TRBD1 (5 bases). The CDR3 sequence is 15 residues long. V was shortened by 0 bases and J by 4 bases, with 14 bases between the two germline ends. Germline CDR1 reads GTSNPN; CDR2 reads SVGIG (reference sequence). This CDR3 is CAWSVQAGFSDTQYF. The DNA of the CDR3 is TGTGCCTGGAGTGTACAGGCAGGGTTCTCAGATACGCAGTATTTT.

V is TRBV19 and J is TRBJ2-5; D is unresolved. This CDR3 region has 13 residues. Trimming removed 5 bases at V and 2 bases at J, with 9 bases between. Germline CDR1 LNHDA, CDR2 SQIVND (reference sequence). The CDR3 sequence: CASSLSVQETQYF. The CDR3 nucleotides are TGTGCCAGTAGTCTCAGCGTACAAGAGACCCAGTACTTC.

V usage is TRBV7-2 and J usage is TRBJ2-3; no clear D. V dropped 5 bases and J dropped 2 bases, with 8 bases sitting between them. The CDR3 runs 13 residues. Per germline, CDR1 SGHTA and CDR2 FQGNSA. This chain's CDR3 is CASSRGFTDTQYF. As DNA, the CDR3 is TGTGCCAGCAGCCGAGGATTCACAGATACGCAGTATTTT.

The rearrangement links TRBV28 to TRBJ1-2; TRBD1 matches at 12 bases. With V trimmed by 6 bases and J by 7 bases, 9 bases remained unmatched. The CDR3 loop spans 15 amino acids. CDR1 and CDR2 (germline): MDHEN, SYDVKM. As DNA, the CDR3 is TGTGCCAGCAGCTACCGGGACAGGGGGCTTGGTGGCTACACCTTC. It is translated as CASSYRDRGLGGYTF.

The rearrangement links TRBV7-9 to TRBJ2-5; 11 nucleotides align to TRBD2. The V gene end was trimmed by 5 bases and the J gene end by 3 bases; junction bases not matched to a gene: 8. This CDR3 region has 16 residues. CDR1 and CDR2 (germline): SEHNR, FQNEAQ (reference sequence). The CDR3 is CASSPTRLAGKETQYF. CDR3 sequence (DNA): TGTGCCAGCAGCCCGACCCGACTAGCGGGAAAAGAGACCCAGTACTTC.

This chain connects TRBV29-1 to TRBJ2-5, with D possibly being TRBD1 (5 bases). In germline, CDR1 is SQVTM, CDR2 ANQGSEA. The CDR3 has 12 residues. The V end lost 5 bases, the J end lost 5 bases, and 12 bases lay between the germline ends. CDR3 DNA sequence: TGCAGCGTTCAGGGTTCCGGGGAGACCCAGTACTTC. Translating it yields CSVQGSGETQYF. The whole variable domain, remainder taken from reference TRBV29-1 and TRBJ2-5, is SAVISQKPSRDICQRGTSLTIQCQVDSQVTMMFWYRQQPGQSLTLIATANQGSEATYESGFVIDKFPISRPNLTFSTLTVSNMSPEDSSIYLCSVQGSGETQYFGPGTRLLVL.

This chain links TRBV30 with TRBJ2-3, with 7 nucleotides matching TRBD2. V dropped 4 bases and J dropped 2; count of bases not matched to a gene: 9. Germline lookup yields CDR1 GTSNPN and CDR2 SVGIG (reference sequence). The CDR3 loop spans 15 amino acids. The CDR3 protein is CAWIYPAGATDTQYF. CDR3 in DNA: TGTGCCTGGATCTACCCTGCGGGAGCCACAGATACGCAGTATTTT.

This chain links TRBV14 with TRBJ1-1; TRBD1 matches at 8 bases. The CDR3 runs 15 residues. The trim removed 4 bases at V and 5 bases at J, leaving 9 bases unmatched. The V gene's germline CDR1 is SGHDN and CDR2 FVKESK. The CDR3 is CASSPIGQGGTEAFF. In nucleotides, the CDR3 is TGTGCCAGCAGCCCAATAGGACAGGGAGGAACTGAAGCTTTCTTT.

The chain combines TRBV10-3 with TRBJ1-3; 7 bases are a match to TRBD1. The tail of the sequence fits TRBJ2-2 better, so the J call may be wrong. The length of the CDR3 is 18 residues. In germline, CDR1 is ENHRY, CDR2 SYGVKD. In nucleotides, the CDR3 is TGTGCCATCTCCCCACAGGGGTCCCCTATCCCGAACACCGGGGAGCTGTTTTTT. As protein: CAISPQGSPIPNTGELFF.

CDR3 sequence reads: CASSAGLPGELFF. CDR3 sequence (DNA): TGTGCCAGCTCAGCCGGACTCCCCGGGGAGCTGTTTTTT. The chain is built from TRBV28 and TRBJ2-2, with a tentative D call TRBD2 (5 bases). In germline, CDR1 is MDHEN, CDR2 SYDVKM. CDR3 size: 13 residues. Trimming stripped 8 bases from V and 6 bases from J, with 13 bases between.

This chain joins TRBV6-5 and TRBJ2-3; TRBD1 agrees at 12 bases. The V segment lost 2 bases and the J segment 4 bases; nucleotides outside the gene matches: 4. The CDR3 extends over 16 amino acids. Germline V lookup: CDR1 MNHEY, CDR2 SVGAGI. In DNA form, the CDR3 reads TGTGCCAGCAGTTACCGGGGACAGGGGGCCGCAGATACGCAGTATTTT. It translates to CASSYRGQGAADTQYF.

V gene TRBV5-1 combines with J gene TRBJ2-2; D ambiguous. The CDR3 consists of 14 residues. From germline, CDR1 is SGHRS and CDR2 YFSETQ. Trimming cost V 4 bases and J 0 bases, with 7 bases left between them. CDR3 in DNA: TGCGCCAGCAGCGATGCGCCGAACACCGGGGAGCTGTTTTTT. As protein: CASSDAPNTGELFF.

This clone showed up just once. The CDR3 DNA reads as TGTGCCAGCAACGGACAGGGGGCTTACGAGCAGTACTTC. Translated: CASNGQGAYEQYF. The chain employs TRBV11-2 and TRBJ2-7; 11 positions agree with TRBD1. The CDR3 runs to 13 residues. Germline loops: CDR1 SGHAT, CDR2 FQNNGV. V lost 7 bases, J lost 4 bases, and 3 bases stayed unmatched.

The chain joins TRBV28 to TRBJ1-1; TRBD1 might be the D (6 bases). Germline V gene lookup returns CDR1 MDHEN and CDR2 SYDVKM. This CDR3 region has 14 residues. Trimming pared 6 bases from V and 5 bases from J, leaving 16 bases between. The CDR3 sequence: CASREEGGGTEAFF. The CDR3 nucleotides are TGTGCCAGCAGGGAAGAAGGGGGGGGAACTGAAGCTTTCTTT. The entire variable domain, with the rest obtained from reference TRBV28 and TRBJ1-1, is as follows: DVKVTQSSRYLVKRTGEKVFLECVQDMDHENMFWYRQDPGLGLRLIYFSYDVKMKEKGDIPEGYSVSREKKERFSLILESASTNQTSMYLCASREEGGGTEAFFGQGTRLTVV.

V usage is TRBV7-3 and J usage is TRBJ2-1; 7 bases are shared with TRBD1. V was clipped by 6 bases and J by 10 bases; unmatched bases: 3. This CDR3 is built from 11 residues. Germline-derived CDR1 and CDR2 are SGHTA and FQGTGA. The CDR3: CASSSGGEQFF. Here the CDR3 DNA reads TGTGCCAGCAGTTCAGGGGGAGAGCAGTTCTTC.

The chain recombines TRBV19 with TRBJ2-7; weak D call: TRBD1 (6 bases). The length of the CDR3 is 14 residues. V shed 4 bases and J shed 2 bases, with 12 bases lying between them. Per the germline V gene, CDR1 is LNHDA and CDR2 is SQIVND (reference sequence). Here the CDR3 reads CASSRDTNTYEQYF. DNA for the CDR3: TGTGCCAGTAGTAGGGACACCAATACCTACGAGCAGTACTTC.

CDR3 loop: CASSSGQGLAYEQYF. In DNA form, the CDR3 reads TGTGCCAGCAGTTCAGGACAGGGCCTTGCCTACGAGCAGTACTTC. V is TRBV27 and J is TRBJ2-7; 8 bases are shared with TRBD1. The trim removed 4 bases at V and 2 bases at J, leaving 7 bases unmatched. CDR1 and CDR2 from the germline V gene are MNHEY and SMNVEV (reference sequence). This CDR3 is 15 amino acids long.

The rearrangement joins TRBV7-2 to TRBJ2-7; maybe TRBD2 (5 bases). The CDR3 sequence is 13 residues long. Germline values: CDR1 SGHTA, CDR2 FQGNSA. With 5 bases removed from V and 2 bases from J, the gap between germline ends came to 10 bases. The CDR3 reads CASSRPGAYEQYF. For the CDR3, the DNA is TGTGCCAGCAGCCGCCCCGGGGCCTACGAGCAGTACTTC.

This chain uses TRBV11-1 with TRBJ2-1, with 10 positions matching TRBD2. V trimming: 2 bases; J trimming: 6 bases; junction bases outside the gene matches: 4. Germline CDR1 reads SGHAT; CDR2 reads FQDESV (reference sequence). The CDR3 length is 15 residues. CDR3 bases: TGTGCCAGCAGCTTACCTAGCGGGAGAGGCAATGAGCAGTTCTTC. Its protein is CASSLPSGRGNEQFF.

This rearrangement joins TRBV19 to TRBJ1-5, with 7 bases matching TRBD1. Germline V CDR1 and CDR2: LNHDA, SQIVND (reference sequence). The CDR3 runs 16 residues. V was pared by 4 bases and J by 0 bases, with 6 bases of the junction left unmatched. CDR3 sequence (DNA): TGTGCCAGTAGTAGCACCGGGACAGCTAGCAATCAGCCCCAGCATTTT. The encoded protein is CASSSTGTASNQPQHF.

This chain joins TRBV2 and TRBJ2-2; 13 positions agree with TRBD2. The V gene's germline CDR1 is SNHLY and CDR2 FYNNEI. The CDR3 has 15 amino acids. The trim removed 5 bases at V and 5 bases at J, leaving 2 bases unmatched. The CDR3 reads CASSKTSGGTGELFF. The CDR3 nucleotides are TGTGCCAGCAGTAAGACTAGCGGGGGGACCGGGGAGCTGTTTTTT.

The rearrangement joins TRBV9 to TRBJ1-4; 9 nucleotides agree with TRBD1. The CDR3 contains 14 residues. Germline CDR1 SGDLS, CDR2 YYNGEE. V dropped 3 bases and J dropped 4; count of bases not matched to a gene: 1. The CDR3 loop reads CASSADRGNEKLFF. The CDR3 DNA is TGTGCCAGCAGCGCGGACAGGGGTAATGAAAAACTGTTTTTT. The whole variable domain, filled in from reference TRBV9 and TRBJ1-4, reads DSGVTQTPKHLITATGQRVTLRCSPRSGDLSVYWYQQSLDQGLQFLIQYYNGEERAKGNILERFSAQQFPDLHSELNLSSLELGDSALYFCASSADRGNEKLFFGSGTQLSVL.

The chain is built from TRBV28 and TRBJ2-7, with 9 bases identical to TRBD1. Unmatched junction bases numbered 19, after V lost 6 bases and J lost 4 bases. This CDR3 contains 18 residues. Germline CDR1 MDHEN, CDR2 SYDVKM. The CDR3 DNA reads TGTGCCAGCAGCCCCTACTCCGGGACAGGGAATCTACGGTACGAGCAGTACTTC. It encodes CASSPYSGTGNLRYEQYF.

This rearrangement joins TRBV3-1 (or the pseudogene TRBV3-2) to TRBJ2-5, with D maybe TRBD2 (6 bases). Trimming stripped 5 bases from V and 2 bases from J, with 18 bases between. The germline gives CDR1 LGHDT, CDR2 YNNKEL (reference sequence). The CDR3 runs 16 residues. The CDR3, as DNA: TGTGCCAGCAGCTTGATGGGGGGAGGACCACAAGAGACCCAGTACTTC. This gives the protein CASSLMGGGPQETQYF.

The gene calls are TRBV11-3 and TRBJ2-1, with D possibly being TRBD2 (6 bases). Deletions cut 8 bases from V and 5 bases from J, with 13 bases between. The CDR3 totals 13 residues. Germline V gene data show CDR1 as SGHNT and CDR2 as YENEEA. This chain's CDR3 is CASSLSGHNEQFF. CDR3 DNA sequence: TGTGCCAGCTCACTTAGCGGTCACAATGAGCAGTTCTTC.

This sequence joins TRBV7-3 and TRBJ2-1, with 9 bases aligning to TRBD2. J lost 5 bases, V lost 1 base, and 3 bases had no gene match. Germline V gene lookup returns CDR1 SGHTA and CDR2 FQGTGA. The CDR3 is 15 residues long. CDR3 in amino acids: CASSLRLAGNNEQFF. The CDR3 coding sequence is TGTGCCAGCAGCTTAAGGCTAGCGGGGAACAATGAGCAGTTCTTC.

This clone was seen once. This rearrangement joins TRBV12-3 or TRBV12-4 to TRBJ2-1; D is unclear. Trimming took 3 bases from V and 10 from J, leaving 13 bases between them. This CDR3 spans 13 amino acids. For the CDR3, the DNA is TGTGCCAGCAGTTTCACCAATCAGGTGGAGCAGTTCTTC. Translating gives CASSFTNQVEQFF.

The rearrangement links TRBV19 to TRBJ2-3; 9 nucleotides align to TRBD2. The length of the CDR3 is 15 residues. Germline V gives CDR1 LNHDA, CDR2 SQIVND (reference sequence). The J segment lost 4 bases and the V segment lost 5 bases, leaving 7 bases of the junction unmatched. The chain's CDR3 is CASSGGSGSSDTQYF. The CDR3 DNA reads TGTGCCAGTAGTGGGGGTAGCGGGAGCTCAGATACGCAGTATTTT.